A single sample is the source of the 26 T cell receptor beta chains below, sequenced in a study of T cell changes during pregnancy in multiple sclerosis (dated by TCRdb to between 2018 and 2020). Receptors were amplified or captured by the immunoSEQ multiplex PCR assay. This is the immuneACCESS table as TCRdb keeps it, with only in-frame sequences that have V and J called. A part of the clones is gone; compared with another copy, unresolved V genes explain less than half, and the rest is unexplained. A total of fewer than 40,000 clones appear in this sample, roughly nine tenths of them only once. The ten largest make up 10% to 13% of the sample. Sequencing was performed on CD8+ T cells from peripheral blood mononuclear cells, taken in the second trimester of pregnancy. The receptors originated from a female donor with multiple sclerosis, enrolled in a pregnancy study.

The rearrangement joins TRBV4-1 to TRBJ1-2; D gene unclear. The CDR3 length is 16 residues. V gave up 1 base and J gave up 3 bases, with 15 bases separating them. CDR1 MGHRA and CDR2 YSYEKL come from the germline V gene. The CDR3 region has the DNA TGCGCCAGCAGCCAAGGGTTATATAGCCCCTACTATGGCTACACCTTC. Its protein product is CASSQGLYSPYYGYTF.

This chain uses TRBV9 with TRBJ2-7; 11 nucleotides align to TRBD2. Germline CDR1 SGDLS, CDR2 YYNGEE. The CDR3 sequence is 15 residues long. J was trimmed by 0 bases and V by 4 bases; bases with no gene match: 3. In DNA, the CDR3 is TGTGCCAGCAGCCTCGGGACTAGCGGCTCCTACGAGCAGTACTTC. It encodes CASSLGTSGSYEQYF.

The CDR3 sequence is CASSIEDRGPTGANVLTF. The CDR3 DNA reads TGTGCCAGCAGCATCGAGGACAGGGGGCCCACTGGGGCCAACGTCCTGACTTTC. This chain links TRBV21-1 with TRBJ2-6; the tabulated D call, TRBD1, remains unverified against the DNA. TRBV21-1 is a listed pseudogene. This CDR3 is built from 18 residues.

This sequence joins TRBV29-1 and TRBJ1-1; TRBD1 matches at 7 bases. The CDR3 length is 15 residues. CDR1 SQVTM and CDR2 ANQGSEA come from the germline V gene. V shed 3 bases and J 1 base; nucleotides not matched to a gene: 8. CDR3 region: CSVDMRDRTNTEAFF. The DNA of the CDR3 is TGCAGCGTTGACATGCGGGACAGAACGAACACTGAAGCTTTCTTT.

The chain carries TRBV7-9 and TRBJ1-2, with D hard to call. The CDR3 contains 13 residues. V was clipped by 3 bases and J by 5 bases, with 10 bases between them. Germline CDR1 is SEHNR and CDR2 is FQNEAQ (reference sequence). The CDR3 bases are TGTGCCAGCAGCTTTCCCTCCCTTTATGGCTACACCTTC. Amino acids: CASSFPSLYGYTF.

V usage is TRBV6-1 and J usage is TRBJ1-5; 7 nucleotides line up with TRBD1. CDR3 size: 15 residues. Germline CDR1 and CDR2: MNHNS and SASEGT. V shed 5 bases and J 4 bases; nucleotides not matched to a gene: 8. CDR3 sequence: CASSLNRGLNQPQHF. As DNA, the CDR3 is TGTGCCAGCAGTCTAAACAGGGGCCTAAATCAGCCCCAGCATTTT.

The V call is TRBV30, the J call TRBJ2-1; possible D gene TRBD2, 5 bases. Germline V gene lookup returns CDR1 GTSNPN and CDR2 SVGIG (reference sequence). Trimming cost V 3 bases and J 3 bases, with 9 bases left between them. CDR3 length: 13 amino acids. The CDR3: CAWSKGDYNEQFF. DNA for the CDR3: TGTGCCTGGAGCAAGGGAGACTACAATGAGCAGTTCTTC. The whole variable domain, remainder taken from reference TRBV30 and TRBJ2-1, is SQTIHQWPATLVQPVGSPLSLECTVEGTSNPNLYWYRQAAGRGLQLLFYSVGIGQISSEVPQNLSASRPQDRQFILSSKKLLLSDSGFYLCAWSKGDYNEQFFGPGTRLTVL.

CDR3 protein: CASSVEPPHPGYWETDTQYF. CDR3 coding DNA: TGTGCCAGCAGCGTAGAACCCCCCCACCCTGGGTATTGGGAGACAGATACGCAGTATTTT. The V and J genes are TRBV9 and TRBJ2-3, with D possibly TRBD2 on 5 matching bases. V lost 0 bases, J lost 3 bases, and 26 bases lay in between. Germline V gene sequence: CDR1 SGDLS, CDR2 YYNGEE. The CDR3 is 20 amino acids.

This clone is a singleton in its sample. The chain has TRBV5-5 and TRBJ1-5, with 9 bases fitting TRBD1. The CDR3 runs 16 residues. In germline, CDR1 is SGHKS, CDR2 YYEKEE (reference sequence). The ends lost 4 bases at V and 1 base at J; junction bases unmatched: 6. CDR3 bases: TGTGCCAGCAGCGGAACAGGGGGCCGAAGCAATCAGCCCCAGCATTTT. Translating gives CASSGTGGRSNQPQHF. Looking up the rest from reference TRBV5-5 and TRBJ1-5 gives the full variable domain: DAGVTQSPTHLIKTRGQQVTLRCSPISGHKSVSWYQQVLGQGPQFIFQYYEKEERGRGNFPDRFSARQFPNYSSELNVNALLLGDSALYLCASSGTGGRSNQPQHFGDGTRLSIL.

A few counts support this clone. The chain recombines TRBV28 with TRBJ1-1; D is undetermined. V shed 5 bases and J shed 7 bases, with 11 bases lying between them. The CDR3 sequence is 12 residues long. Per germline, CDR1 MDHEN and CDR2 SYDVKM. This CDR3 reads CASSTGGIEAFF. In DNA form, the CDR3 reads TGTGCCAGCAGTACCGGAGGGATTGAAGCTTTCTTT.

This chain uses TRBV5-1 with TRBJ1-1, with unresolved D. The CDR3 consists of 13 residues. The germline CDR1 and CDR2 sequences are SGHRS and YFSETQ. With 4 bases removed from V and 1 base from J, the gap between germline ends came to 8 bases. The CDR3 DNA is TGCGCCAGCAGCCTCGACACGAACACTGAAGCTTTCTTT. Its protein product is CASSLDTNTEAFF.

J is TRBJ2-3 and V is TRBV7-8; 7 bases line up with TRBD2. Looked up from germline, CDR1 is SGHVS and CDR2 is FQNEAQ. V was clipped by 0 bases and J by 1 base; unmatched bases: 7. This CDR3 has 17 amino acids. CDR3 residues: CASSLAGGREGTDTQYF. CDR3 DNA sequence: TGTGCCAGCAGCTTAGCGGGAGGGCGAGAGGGCACAGATACGCAGTATTTT.

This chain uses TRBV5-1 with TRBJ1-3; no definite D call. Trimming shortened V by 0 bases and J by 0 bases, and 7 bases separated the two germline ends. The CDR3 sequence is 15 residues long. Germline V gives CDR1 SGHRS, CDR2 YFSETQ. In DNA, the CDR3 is TGCGCCAGCAGCTTGGATCCTAGCTCTGGAAACACCATATATTTT. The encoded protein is CASSLDPSSGNTIYF. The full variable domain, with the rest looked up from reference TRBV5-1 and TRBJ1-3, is KAGVTQTPRYLIKTRGQQVTLSCSPISGHRSVSWYQQTPGQGLQFLFEYFSETQRNKGNFPGRFSGRQFSNSRSEMNVSTLELGDSALYLCASSLDPSSGNTIYFGEGSWLTVV.

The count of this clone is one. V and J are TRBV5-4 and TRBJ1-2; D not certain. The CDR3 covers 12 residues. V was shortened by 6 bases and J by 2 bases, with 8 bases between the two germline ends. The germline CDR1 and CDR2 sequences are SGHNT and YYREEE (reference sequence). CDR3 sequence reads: CASTTRNYGYTF. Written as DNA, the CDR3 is TGTGCCAGCACTACGCGGAACTATGGCTACACCTTC.

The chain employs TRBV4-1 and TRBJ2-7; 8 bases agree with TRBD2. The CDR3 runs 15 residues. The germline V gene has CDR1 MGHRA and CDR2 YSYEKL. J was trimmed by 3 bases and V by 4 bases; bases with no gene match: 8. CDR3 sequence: CASSPGQTSVYEQYF. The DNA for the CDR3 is TGCGCCAGCAGCCCCGGACAGACTAGCGTCTACGAGCAGTACTTC.

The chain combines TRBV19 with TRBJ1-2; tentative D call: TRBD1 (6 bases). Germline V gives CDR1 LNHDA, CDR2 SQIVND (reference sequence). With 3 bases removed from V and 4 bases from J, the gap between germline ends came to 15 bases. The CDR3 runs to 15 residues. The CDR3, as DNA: TGTGCCAGTAGTATCGGTTCAGGGGATGGCTATGGCTACACCTTC. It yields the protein CASSIGSGDGYGYTF.

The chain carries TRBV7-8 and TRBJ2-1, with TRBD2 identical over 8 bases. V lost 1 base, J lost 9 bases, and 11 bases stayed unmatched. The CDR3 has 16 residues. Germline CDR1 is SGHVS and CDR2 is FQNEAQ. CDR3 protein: CASSLEAGGGRSEQFF. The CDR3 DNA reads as TGTGCCAGCAGCTTAGAGGCTGGCGGGGGGAGGTCTGAGCAGTTCTTC. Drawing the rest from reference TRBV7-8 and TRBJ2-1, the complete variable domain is GAGVSQSPRYKVAKRGQDVALRCDPISGHVSLFWYQQALGQGPEFLTYFQNEAQLDKSGLPSDRFFAERPEGSVSTLKIQRTQQEDSAVYLCASSLEAGGGRSEQFFGPGTRLTVL.

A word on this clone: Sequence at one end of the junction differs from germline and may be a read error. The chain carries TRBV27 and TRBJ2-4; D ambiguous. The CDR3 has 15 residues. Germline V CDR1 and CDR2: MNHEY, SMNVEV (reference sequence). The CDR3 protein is CASSLLPGRKDIQYF. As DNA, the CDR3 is TGTGCCAGCAGTTTATTGCCAGGTCGCAAAGACATTCAGTACTTC.

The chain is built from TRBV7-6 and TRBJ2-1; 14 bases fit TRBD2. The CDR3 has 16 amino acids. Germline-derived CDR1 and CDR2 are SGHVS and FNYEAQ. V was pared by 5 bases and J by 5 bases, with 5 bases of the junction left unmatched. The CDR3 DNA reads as TGTGCCAGCAGCGAACGACTAGCGGGAGGGAACAATGAGCAGTTCTTC. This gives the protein CASSERLAGGNNEQFF. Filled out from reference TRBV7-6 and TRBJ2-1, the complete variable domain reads GAGVSQSPRYKVTKRGQDVALRCDPISGHVSLYWYRQALGQGPEFLTYFNYEAQQDKSGLPNDRFSAERPEGSISTLTIQRTEQRDSAMYRCASSERLAGGNNEQFFGPGTRLTVL.

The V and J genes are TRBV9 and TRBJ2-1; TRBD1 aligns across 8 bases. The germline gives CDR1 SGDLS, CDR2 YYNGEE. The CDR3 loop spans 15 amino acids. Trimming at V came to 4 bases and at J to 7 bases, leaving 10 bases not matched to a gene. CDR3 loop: CASSLTGGQLNEQFF. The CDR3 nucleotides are TGTGCCAGCAGCCTAACAGGGGGACAGTTGAATGAGCAGTTCTTC. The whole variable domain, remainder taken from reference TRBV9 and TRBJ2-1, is DSGVTQTPKHLITATGQRVTLRCSPRSGDLSVYWYQQSLDQGLQFLIQYYNGEERAKGNILERFSAQQFPDLHSELNLSSLELGDSALYFCASSLTGGQLNEQFFGPGTRLTVL.

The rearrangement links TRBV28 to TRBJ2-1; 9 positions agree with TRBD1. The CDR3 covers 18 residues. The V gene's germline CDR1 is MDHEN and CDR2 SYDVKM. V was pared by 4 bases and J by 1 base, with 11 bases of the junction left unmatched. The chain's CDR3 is CASSSPPMGTGSYNEQFF. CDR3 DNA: TGTGCCAGCAGTTCCCCCCCAATGGGGACAGGGTCCTACAATGAGCAGTTCTTC.

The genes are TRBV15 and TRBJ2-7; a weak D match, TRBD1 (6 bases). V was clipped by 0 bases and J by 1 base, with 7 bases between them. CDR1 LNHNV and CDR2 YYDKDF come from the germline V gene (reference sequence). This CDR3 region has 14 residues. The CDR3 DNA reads TGTGCCACCAGCAGAGACAGGGGATCCTACGAGCAGTACTTC. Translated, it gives CATSRDRGSYEQYF.

CDR3 sequence (DNA): TGTGCCACTAAGGGGCCAGAAAAAAACATTCAGTACTTC. It is translated as CATKGPEKNIQYF. The chain couples TRBV19 to TRBJ2-4; maybe TRBD1 (5 bases). CDR3 length: 13 amino acids. Germline V lookup: CDR1 LNHDA, CDR2 SQIVND (reference sequence). Trimming shortened V by 10 bases and J by 4 bases, and 14 bases separated the two germline ends.

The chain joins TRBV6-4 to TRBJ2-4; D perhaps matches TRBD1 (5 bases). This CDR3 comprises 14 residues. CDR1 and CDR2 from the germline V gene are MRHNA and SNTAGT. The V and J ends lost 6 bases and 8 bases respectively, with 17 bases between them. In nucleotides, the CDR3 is TGTGCCAGCAGGCCCCAGGGCAGCCGGGACATTCAGTACTTC. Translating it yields CASRPQGSRDIQYF.

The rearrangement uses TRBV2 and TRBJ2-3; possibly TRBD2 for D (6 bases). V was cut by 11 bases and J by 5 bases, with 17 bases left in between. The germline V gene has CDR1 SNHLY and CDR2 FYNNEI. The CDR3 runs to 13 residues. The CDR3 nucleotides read TGTGCCGTCTACGGGGGTTTGGGAGATACGCAGTATTTT. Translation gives CAVYGGLGDTQYF.

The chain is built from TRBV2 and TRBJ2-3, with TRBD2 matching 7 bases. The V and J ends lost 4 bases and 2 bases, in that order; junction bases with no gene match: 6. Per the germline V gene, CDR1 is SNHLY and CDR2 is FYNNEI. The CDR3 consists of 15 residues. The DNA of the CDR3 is TGTGCCAGCAGTGCCGAGGGAGGGACCACAGATACGCAGTATTTT. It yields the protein CASSAEGGTTDTQYF. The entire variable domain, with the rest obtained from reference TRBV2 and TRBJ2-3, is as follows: EPEVTQTPSHQVTQMGQEVILRCVPISNHLYFYWYRQILGQKVEFLVSFYNNEISEKSEIFDDQFSVERPDGSNFTLKIRSTKLEDSAMYFCASSAEGGTTDTQYFGPGTRLTVL.